This is a list of T cell receptor beta chains from one sample in a study of T cells in Graves' hyperthyroidism and ophthalmopathy. TCRdb passed the multiplex PCR reads through MiXCR, listing each CDR3 protein once. The sample holds roughly 600,000 distinct CDR3 sequences, about 14% seen once. The sequenced sample consisted of blood. The receptors come from a woman aged 50 to 60 with Graves' ophthalmopathy. The CDR3 runs from the conserved cysteine through the conserved F or W. The D gene is left open where the match is weak. A row's size may be missing; if present it is once, few, many or a size class.

cdr3_length,j_call,v_call,d_call,clone_size,cdr3_nt,cdr3_aa
16,TRBJ2-3,TRBV18,TRBD1,many,TGTGCCAGCTCACTCCCCGACAGGGGGCTCATAGATACGCAGTATTTT,CASSLPDRGLIDTQYF
17,TRBJ2-3,TRBV12-3/TRBV12-4,TRBD1,many,TGTGCCAGCAGTCAAGGACAGGAGCACACCAACACAGATACGCAGTATTTT,CASSQGQEHTNTDTQYF
15,TRBJ2-1,TRBV20-1,TRBD2,many,TGCAGTGCTAGGCGAGCGGGAGCCCCTCCGGATGAGCAGTTCTTC,CSARRAGAPPDEQFF
15,TRBJ2-7,TRBV19,TRBD2,NA,TGTGCCAGTAGGAAGGGGACTAGCGGGGCCTACGAGCAGTACTTC,CASRKGTSGAYEQYF
15,TRBJ2-7,TRBV24-1,TRBD1,NA,TGTGCCACCAGTACGGGGACAGGAATCTCCTACGAGCAGTACTTC,CATSTGTGISYEQYF
16,TRBJ2-1,TRBV28,TRBD2,NA,TGTGCCAGCAGTGAAACTAGCGGGAGGGCCGACAATGAGCAGTTCTTC,CASSETSGRADNEQFF
17,TRBJ2-7,TRBV6-1,TRBD2,many,TGTGCCAGCAGTCTCCGGGGGGGAGACCCTCGGCCCTACGAGCAGTACTTC,CASSLRGGDPRPYEQYF
11,TRBJ2-7,TRBV29-1,TRBD1,few,TGCAGCGGCGGACAGGGGGGCGAGCAGTACTTC,CSGGQGGEQYF
16,TRBJ2-1,TRBV6-2/TRBV6-3,TRBD1,many,TGTGCCAGCAGCCAAGCCTCGGACAGGGGGTACAATGAGCAGTTCTTC,CASSQASDRGYNEQFF
13,TRBJ1-1,TRBV29-1,NA,NA,TGCAGCGTTGTGGGCAGGTTGAACACTGAAGCTTTCTTT,CSVVGRLNTEAFF
13,TRBJ2-2,TRBV7-6,NA,NA,TGTGCCGCACCTAACATAAACACCGGGGAGCTGTTTTTT,CAAPNINTGELFF
12,TRBJ1-3,TRBV12-3/TRBV12-4,NA,few,TGTGCCAGCAGTTTGACTGGAAACACCATATATTTT,CASSLTGNTIYF
14,TRBJ2-2,TRBV5-1,NA,NA,TGCGCCAGCAGCGTGACCAGGGGATTCGGGGAGCTGTTTTTT,CASSVTRGFGELFF
13,TRBJ2-5,TRBV12-3/TRBV12-4,NA,many,TGTGCCAGCCGACAGAATTTCCAAGAGACCCAGTACTTC,CASRQNFQETQYF
14,TRBJ2-5,TRBV28,TRBD2,many,TGTGCCGTCAACGGGCGGGGGTACCAAGAGACCCAGTACTTC,CAVNGRGYQETQYF
16,TRBJ2-7,TRBV14,TRBD2,many,TGTGCCAGCAGCCCCTTGACCGGGACTAGCCTCTACGAGCAGTACTTC,CASSPLTGTSLYEQYF
13,TRBJ1-1,TRBV30,NA,NA,TGTGCCTGGAGTGTGTTTTGGGTCACTGAAGCTTTCTTT,CAWSVFWVTEAFF
15,TRBJ2-1,TRBV28,NA,many,TGTGCCAGCAGCCCCCGAGCAGGGTCCCTAAATGAGCAGTTCTTC,CASSPRAGSLNEQFF
13,TRBJ2-1,TRBV28,NA,many,TGTGCCAGCAGTTATCTAGGGGATGGTGAGCAGTTCTTC,CASSYLGDGEQFF
15,TRBJ2-7,TRBV27,TRBD1,many,TGTGCCAGCAGTCTTTCCTCAGGGGGCTACTACGAGCAGTACTTC,CASSLSSGGYYEQYF
14,TRBJ2-7,TRBV20-1,NA,once,TGCAGTGCTAGAGTGTTACCGCTAGCCTCCGAGCAGTACTTC,CSARVLPLASEQYF
16,TRBJ1-2,TRBV12-5,TRBD1,many,TGTGCTAGTGGTTTGGGGACAGGGGGCACCAACTATGGCTACACCTTC,CASGLGTGGTNYGYTF
14,TRBJ1-5,TRBV27,NA,many,TGTGCCAGCAGTTTATTTGCGGGCAATCAGCCCCAGCATTTT,CASSLFAGNQPQHF
12,TRBJ2-7,TRBV5-1,TRBD2,many,TGCGCCAGCAGCTTACTAGCGGGAACGCAGTACTTC,CASSLLAGTQYF
14,TRBJ2-1,TRBV7-3,NA,many,TGTGCCAGCAGCCAACCTCGCCCGGGATCCGAGCAGTTCTTC,CASSQPRPGSEQFF
16,TRBJ2-1,TRBV6-1,NA,NA,TGTGCCAGCAGTGTCCACACCGGAAGCTCCTACAATGAGCAGTTCTTC,CASSVHTGSSYNEQFF
13,TRBJ2-7,TRBV7-2,NA,few,TGTGCCAGCAGCTTAGGCCAGTTCCTCGAGCAGTACTTC,CASSLGQFLEQYF
14,TRBJ1-5,TRBV5-6,TRBD1,NA,TGTGCCAGCAGCGTCAGGGGGCCAGGGCAGCCCCAGCATTTT,CASSVRGPGQPQHF
18,TRBJ2-6,TRBV6-5,TRBD2,many,TGTGCCAGCAGTTACTCGGGACTAGCGGGAGCTGGGGCCAACGTCCTGACTTTC,CASSYSGLAGAGANVLTF
16,TRBJ1-2,TRBV7-9,NA,many,TGTGCCAGCAGCTTATGGAAGGGAACGCCTAACTATGGCTACACCTTC,CASSLWKGTPNYGYTF
14,TRBJ2-4,TRBV28,NA,many,TGTGCCAGCAGCAAGCACGGTACGCGAAACATTCAGTACTTC,CASSKHGTRNIQYF
15,TRBJ1-2,TRBV12-3/TRBV12-4,TRBD1,NA,TGTGCCGGCAGTCAGCGACAGGGGGCGAGCTATGGCTACACTTTC,CAGSQRQGASYGYTF
14,TRBJ2-7,TRBV3-1,TRBD1,many,TGTGCCAGCAGCCGAGGGACAGGGTCCTACGAGCAGTACTTC,CASSRGTGSYEQYF